Following are 32 T cell receptor beta chains from one sample sequenced in a study of CXCR3-negative and CXCR3-positive naive CD8 T cells (dated by TCRdb to the late 2010s). The instrument was a NextSeq 550. The Human TCR Profiling Kit (MiLaboratory) was used to make UMI-labeled 5' RACE TRB cDNA libraries. Reprocessed by TCRdb, the reads give a single entry per CDR3 protein sequence, without DNA. The sample's table covers some 130,000 distinct CDR3 sequences. Approximately 0.51% of the sample comes from the top ten. Material for sequencing was naive CXCR3- CD8+ T cells from blood. The cell subset or site label here, explained by the study, means: CD45RO-CCR7+CD27+CD95- naive CD8+ T cells lacking CXCR3 (TNR3-). All receptors come from a human donor in good health. Some clones in this sample may be carry-over from other donors' samples.

J is TRBJ1-5 and V is TRBV28. Germline CDR1 and CDR2: MDHEN and SYDVKM. The CDR3 covers 14 residues. This CDR3 is CASQGWLDNQPQHF.

The chain has TRBV20-1 and TRBJ2-5; without DNA, the TCRdb call of TRBD1 cannot be checked. The germline V gene has CDR1 DFQATT and CDR2 SNEGSKA (reference sequence). The CDR3 totals 15 residues. The CDR3 is CSARSPKQGAETQYF.

The chain employs TRBV6-5 and TRBJ2-7; with no DNA, the TCRdb D assignment of TRBD2 cannot be verified. The germline gives CDR1 MNHEY, CDR2 SVGAGI. This CDR3 region has 13 residues. The CDR3 reads CASNPSGDYEQYF.

The rearrangement links TRBV29-1 to TRBJ2-3; the TCRdb D gene call, TRBD2, has no DNA to confirm it. Per germline, CDR1 SQVTM and CDR2 ANQGSEA. This CDR3 has 14 amino acids. The CDR3 loop reads CSVESGLIADTQYF.

The chain's CDR3 is CASRRGAHETQYF. V is TRBV5-4 and J is TRBJ2-5; TCRdb calls TRBD1, which cannot be checked without DNA. The CDR3 runs to 13 residues. Germline assignment: CDR1 SGHNT and CDR2 YYREEE (reference sequence).

J is TRBJ2-7 and V is TRBV13. The germline CDR1 and CDR2 sequences are PRHDT and FYEKMQ (reference sequence). The CDR3 is 11 amino acids. The CDR3 sequence: CASSRAYEQYF.

The CDR3 region is CASSVAGRGGYEQYF. V is TRBV6-4 and J is TRBJ2-7; no DNA is available, so the TRBD2 call from TCRdb remains unchecked. CDR1 and CDR2 (germline): MRHNA, SNTAGT. The CDR3 is 15 amino acids.

The chain couples TRBV2 to TRBJ1-1; TCRdb gives TRBD1 as the D gene, but with no DNA this cannot be confirmed. CDR3 length: 14 amino acids. CDR1 SNHLY and CDR2 FYNNEI come from the germline V gene. The CDR3 loop reads CASSEGPGLTEAFF.

This chain joins TRBV4-3 and TRBJ2-7; the TRBD1 assignment by TCRdb is unverifiable without DNA. The CDR3 is made up of 15 amino acids. CDR1 is LGHNA, CDR2 YSLEER, per germline. CDR3 amino acids: CASSPSTGGGQEQYF.

The chain carries TRBV12-3 or TRBV12-4 and TRBJ1-1; TCRdb names TRBD1, which stays unverified in the absence of DNA. This CDR3 contains 14 residues. The CDR3 here is CASSLSQVGPGAFF.

The chain links TRBV10-3 to TRBJ2-1; TCRdb designates TRBD1, a call that cannot be tested without DNA. CDR3 size: 15 residues. In germline, CDR1 is ENHRY, CDR2 SYGVKD. CDR3: CAISGPRGAYNEQFF.

V is TRBV28 and J is TRBJ2-5; TCRdb proposes TRBD1, but this gene call is untestable without DNA. Germline V gene sequence: CDR1 MDHEN, CDR2 SYDVKM. The CDR3 runs 16 residues. Here the CDR3 reads CASSGIQGASQETQYF.

The rearrangement uses TRBV18 and TRBJ2-6; the D call of TRBD1 rests on TCRdb alone, since no DNA is present to check it. Germline V gives CDR1 KGHSH, CDR2 LQKENI. This CDR3 region has 18 residues. CDR3 protein: CASSPPIYRVAGANVLTF.

The chain couples TRBV7-9 to TRBJ2-5; the TRBD1 assignment by TCRdb is unverifiable without DNA. CDR3 size: 14 residues. CDR1 is SEHNR and CDR2 is FQNEAQ in the germline V gene (reference sequence). The CDR3 sequence: CASSRTDSQETQYF.

This sequence joins TRBV2 and TRBJ2-2; no DNA is available, so the TRBD1 call from TCRdb remains unchecked. Germline loops: CDR1 SNHLY, CDR2 FYNNEI. CDR3 length: 17 amino acids. The CDR3 protein is CASTGETRGQGSGELFF.

V gene TRBV7-9 combines with J gene TRBJ2-1; TCRdb indicates TRBD2, and absent DNA this call remains unverified. This CDR3 comprises 14 residues. Germline V gene lookup returns CDR1 SEHNR and CDR2 FQNEAQ (reference sequence). CDR3 in amino acids: CASSGTSGYNEQFF. Complete variable domain (other parts from reference TRBV7-9 and TRBJ2-1): DTGVSQNPRHKITKRGQNVTFRCDPISEHNRLYWYRQTLGQGPEFLTYFQNEAQLEKSRLLSDRFSAERPKGSFSTLEIQRTEQGDSAMYLCASSGTSGYNEQFFGPGTRLTVL.

The chain has TRBV11-2 and TRBJ2-3; TCRdb's D call, TRBD1, is unchecked because there is no DNA. CDR1 is SGHAT and CDR2 is FQNNGV in the germline V gene. The CDR3 is 15 residues long. The chain's CDR3 is CASSLGRADSDTQYF. Full variable domain (rest looked up from reference TRBV11-2 and TRBJ2-3): EAGVAQSPRYKIIEKRQSVAFWCNPISGHATLYWYQQILGQGPKLLIQFQNNGVVDDSQLPKDRFSAERLKGVDSTLKIQPAKLEDSAVYLCASSLGRADSDTQYFGPGTRLTVL.

The chain joins TRBV7-2 to TRBJ2-1; no DNA is available, so the TRBD2 call from TCRdb remains unchecked. This CDR3 spans 16 amino acids. Germline V gene lookup returns CDR1 SGHTA and CDR2 FQGNSA. CDR3 protein: CASSSYEREGYNEQFF. Variable domain in full (rest from reference TRBV7-2 and TRBJ2-1): GAGVSQSPSNKVTEKGKDVELRCDPISGHTALYWYRQSLGQGLEFLIYFQGNSAPDKSGLPSDRFSAERTGGSVSTLTIQRTQQEDSAVYLCASSSYEREGYNEQFFGPGTRLTVL.

The chain couples TRBV21-1 to TRBJ1-5; the D gene TCRdb calls, TRBD1, cannot be checked with no DNA. TRBV21-1 is noted as a pseudogene. There are 15 residues in the CDR3. CDR3 residues: CASTDRRYSNQPQHF.

This chain uses TRBV4-3 with TRBJ2-1; there is no DNA to check the TCRdb D call of TRBD1. CDR3 length: 15 amino acids. CDR1 is LGHNA, CDR2 YSLEER, per germline. The CDR3 protein is CASSQAPGTGNEQFF.

This chain joins TRBV7-9 and TRBJ2-2; TCRdb reports TRBD1, a call that lacks DNA to check it against. The CDR3 has 15 residues. CDR1 is SEHNR and CDR2 is FQNEAQ in the germline V gene (reference sequence). CDR3 amino acids: CASSVTGKMAGELFF.

V is TRBV12-3 or TRBV12-4 and J is TRBJ2-7; TCRdb calls TRBD1, which cannot be checked without DNA. CDR3 length: 17 amino acids. CDR3 loop: CASSYPWLQGRTYEQYF.

The chain uses TRBV5-6 and TRBJ2-5; TCRdb names TRBD1, which stays unverified in the absence of DNA. CDR1 and CDR2 from the germline V gene are SGHDT and YYEEEE. The CDR3 runs to 14 residues. The CDR3 sequence is CASSPPQAGETQYF.

The CDR3 sequence: CASRESHSRGAFF. This chain joins TRBV7-9 and TRBJ1-1. The germline V gene has CDR1 SEHNR and CDR2 FQNEAQ (reference sequence). The CDR3 runs to 13 residues.

The chain has TRBV5-1 and TRBJ2-2; TCRdb picks TRBD1, but there is no DNA to check that call. CDR3 length: 16 amino acids. Germline V gene sequence: CDR1 SGHRS, CDR2 YFSETQ. The CDR3 here is CASSGQEGTSTGELFF. The complete variable domain, with remaining parts taken from reference TRBV5-1 and TRBJ2-2, reads KAGVTQTPRYLIKTRGQQVTLSCSPISGHRSVSWYQQTPGQGLQFLFEYFSETQRNKGNFPGRFSGRQFSNSRSEMNVSTLELGDSALYLCASSGQEGTSTGELFFGEGSRLTVL.

The rearrangement joins TRBV2 to TRBJ2-1; the D call of TRBD2 rests on TCRdb alone, since no DNA is present to check it. In germline, CDR1 is SNHLY, CDR2 FYNNEI. The CDR3 loop spans 11 amino acids. Here the CDR3 reads CASIKEREGFF.

The chain recombines TRBV28 with TRBJ2-7; TCRdb's D call of TRBD1 is untestable without DNA. Germline V gene lookup returns CDR1 MDHEN and CDR2 SYDVKM. The CDR3 has 16 residues. CDR3 sequence: CASSYPRTGRGEEQYF.

J is TRBJ1-1 and V is TRBV11-2; the TCRdb D gene call, TRBD1, has no DNA to confirm it. This CDR3 is built from 15 residues. Germline V CDR1 and CDR2: SGHAT, FQNNGV. This CDR3 reads CASSNPWTGGGEAFF.

This rearrangement joins TRBV19 to TRBJ2-7; the D call from TCRdb, TRBD1, cannot be confirmed without DNA. Looked up from germline, CDR1 is LNHDA and CDR2 is SQIVND (reference sequence). The length of the CDR3 is 14 residues. This CDR3 reads CASTTGTGTYEQYF.

The chain carries TRBV2 and TRBJ2-3; TCRdb names TRBD2, which stays unverified in the absence of DNA. This CDR3 is built from 15 residues. Germline CDR1 reads SNHLY; CDR2 reads FYNNEI. CDR3: CASSLQSGRTDTQYF.

J is TRBJ2-5 and V is TRBV29-1; as DNA is missing, the TRBD2 call by TCRdb cannot be tested. The CDR3 sequence is 13 residues long. CDR1 SQVTM and CDR2 ANQGSEA come from the germline V gene. CDR3 amino acids: CSVESEGQETQYF.

This chain joins TRBV27 and TRBJ2-7; TCRdb outputs TRBD1, but without DNA this stays unchecked. The CDR3 totals 13 residues. Germline-derived CDR1 and CDR2 are MNHEY and SMNVEV (reference sequence). The CDR3 protein is CASSWQGSYEQYF.